This T cell receptor (beta chain) was recorded in a study of Ad26.COV2.S vaccination and SARS-CoV-2 variants. This CDR3 contains 16 residues. The germline V gene encodes CDR1 SGHRS and CDR2 YFSETQ. Trimming removed 3 bases from V and 4 bases from J; junction bases left unmatched: 7. Treatment indicated: over 15 received Ad26.COV2.S at low or high dose, single or two shots; about five received placebo; per-sample allocation not given. After the first vaccine or placebo injection, samples were drawn on day 63. Assay: immunoSEQ multiplex PCR; the TCRdb copy retains only in-frame clones and omits some. This table holds almost 400,000 clones, about 88% found once.

The sequence derives from a person aged 18-60 years who received the Ad26.COV2.S COVID-19 vaccine or a placebo. The sample was peripheral blood, taken in a trial of Ad26.COV2.S vaccine versus placebo. The V and J genes are TRBV5-1 and TRBJ2-2; TRBD1 matches 9 bases. In DNA form, the CDR3 reads TGCGCCAGCAGCTGGGGACAGGGTGGTGGCACCGGGGAGCTGTTTTTT. Translation gives CASSWGQGGGTGELFF.